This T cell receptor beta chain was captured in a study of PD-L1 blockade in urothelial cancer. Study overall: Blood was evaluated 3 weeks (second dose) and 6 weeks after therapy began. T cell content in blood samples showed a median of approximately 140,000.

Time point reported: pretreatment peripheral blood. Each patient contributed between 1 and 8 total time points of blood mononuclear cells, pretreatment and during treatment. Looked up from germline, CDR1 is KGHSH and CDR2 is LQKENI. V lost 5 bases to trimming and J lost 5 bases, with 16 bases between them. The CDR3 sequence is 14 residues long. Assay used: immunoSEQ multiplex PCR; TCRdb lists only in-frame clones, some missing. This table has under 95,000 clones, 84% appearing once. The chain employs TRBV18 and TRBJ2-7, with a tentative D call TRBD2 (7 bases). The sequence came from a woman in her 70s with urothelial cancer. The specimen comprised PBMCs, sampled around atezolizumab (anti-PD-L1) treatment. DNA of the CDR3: TGTGCCAGCTCATCCGGGGGGCGTGTAGACGAGCAGTACTTC. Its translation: CASSSGGRVDEQYF.